This T cell receptor (beta chain) was found in a study of control samples from healthy donors and cancer patients. Here immunoSEQ multiplex PCR was the method, and the copy in TCRdb shows in-frame clones only, minus some. The top ten clones hold less than 10% of a sample with roughly 90,000 clones, about 89% of them seen once. This CDR3 has 12 residues. V shed 5 bases and J shed 3 bases, with 7 bases lying between them. CDR1 is SGDLS, CDR2 YYNGEE, per germline. The rearrangement joins TRBV9 to TRBJ2-3; D is undetermined. The sequence was obtained from a woman aged 45-60 years with colorectal cancer. Sequenced sample: PBMCs. The CDR3: CASSHRTDTQYF. CDR3 sequence (DNA): TGTGCCAGCAGTCATAGGACAGATACGCAGTATTTT.